This is a list of T cell receptor beta chains from one sample in a study of a mutant IDH1 vaccine in newly diagnosed glioma. Only in-frame clones appear in the TCRdb table, and some are missing; sequencing was by immunoSEQ multiplex PCR. The sample lists 50,000 to 75,000 clones, around 84% occurring once. Their recognized antigens are unknown. The specimen comprised PBMCs, sampled from a glioma patient whose treatment included an IDH1 peptide vaccine. The origin of the receptors is a woman aged 45 to 65 with glioma. CDR3s include the opening cysteine and the closing phenylalanine or tryptophan. Fields, in order: clone size, V gene, D gene, J gene, CDR3 DNA, CDR3 protein. A D gene is named only where the DNA matches it firmly. Clone size is given for some rows only: seen once, a few or many times, or a class if the clone is expanded.

>-|TRBV6-5|TRBD1|TRBJ1-2
TGTGCCAGCAGCCGACAGGGGTATGGCTACACCTTC
CASSRQGYGYTF
>-|TRBV7-3|-|TRBJ2-1
TGTGCCAGCAGCTCCGGACTCTCGCTCTACAATGAGCAGTTCTTC
CASSSGLSLYNEQFF
>-|TRBV29-1|-|TRBJ2-1
TGCAGCGTCAGCTTGAGCTCCTACAATGAGCAGTTCTTC
CSVSLSSYNEQFF
>-|TRBV30|-|TRBJ2-7
TGTGCCTGGAGTGGTGACGGACTCTACGAGCAGTACTTC
CAWSGDGLYEQYF
>-|TRBV9|TRBD2|TRBJ2-1
TGTGCCAGCAGCGTAGGGCTAGCGGGGCTCAATGAGCAGTTCTTC
CASSVGLAGLNEQFF
>-|TRBV6-5|-|TRBJ2-7
TGTGCCAGCAGGGGTACAGGGTTCTACTACGAGCAGTACTTC
CASRGTGFYYEQYF
>-|TRBV7-9|-|TRBJ1-4
TGTGCCAGCAGCGTCACGGGGGCTTACGAAAAACTGTTTTTT
CASSVTGAYEKLFF
>once|TRBV2|-|TRBJ1-6
TGTGCCAGCAGTGAATTCGGGTCTCAAAATTCACCCCTCCACTTT
CASSEFGSQNSPLHF
>few|TRBV28|-|TRBJ2-1
TGTGCCAGCAGTCCAGACAGTTACAATGAGCAGTTCTTC
CASSPDSYNEQFF
>-|TRBV4-3|-|TRBJ1-5
TGCGCCAGCAGCCAGCGCCCGGGACCGGATAGCAATCAGCCCCAGCATTTT
CASSQRPGPDSNQPQHF
>-|TRBV30|-|TRBJ1-4
TGTGCCTGGAGTGTCGGGCAGGGCAATGAAAAACTGTTTTTT
CAWSVGQGNEKLFF
>-|TRBV27|TRBD1|TRBJ2-7
TGTGCCAGCCGAAGAGGGGGCGGTTACGAGCAGTACTTC
CASRRGGGYEQYF
>-|TRBV19|-|TRBJ1-5
TGTGCCAGTAGCCGTATCGATATAGATCAGCCCCAGCATTTT
CASSRIDIDQPQHF
>-|TRBV2|TRBD1|TRBJ1-2
TGTGCCAGCAGTTCAGGGGGCAGTAGCTATGGCTACACCTTC
CASSSGGSSYGYTF
>-|TRBV5-1|-|TRBJ1-5
TGCGCCAGCAGCTTGGAGGGGTATAGCAATCAGCCCCAGCATTTT
CASSLEGYSNQPQHF
>-|TRBV30|TRBD1|TRBJ1-6
TGTGCCTGGAGTCAAGCCACAGGGGGATTGGGTTCACCCCTCCACTTT
CAWSQATGGLGSPLHF
>-|TRBV7-9|-|TRBJ2-7
TGTGCCAGCAGCCCGAGCTCCTACGAGCAGTACTTC
CASSPSSYEQYF
>-|TRBV5-4|TRBD1|TRBJ1-2
TGTGCCAGCAGCGAAGGACAGGGAAGTTCCTATGGCTACACCTTC
CASSEGQGSSYGYTF
>-|TRBV11-2|TRBD1|TRBJ1-1
TGTGCCAGCAGCTTATCCCGGGGGACAGGGGTGAACACTGAAGCTTTCTTT
CASSLSRGTGVNTEAFF
>few|TRBV7-9|-|TRBJ1-2
TGTGCCAGCAGCTCCGAGGGCCCGGGCTACACCTTC
CASSSEGPGYTF
>-|TRBV5-4|TRBD2|TRBJ2-5
TGTGCCAGCAGCATCCCTAGCGGGGGGGCCTTGGAGACCCAGTACTTC
CASSIPSGGALETQYF
>-|TRBV14|-|TRBJ2-7
TGTGCCAGCAGCCAAGTACAGGGTCGGGGAGAGCAGTACTTC
CASSQVQGRGEQYF
>-|TRBV30|-|TRBJ1-6
TGTGCCGAAAAACCTCGGGGGGCGAATTCACCCCTCCACTTT
CAEKPRGANSPLHF
>-|TRBV19|-|TRBJ1-5
TGTGCCAGTAGTATGCAGCCCAAGCTACAGCCCCAGCATTTT
CASSMQPKLQPQHF
>-|TRBV5-1|TRBD1|TRBJ2-3
TGCGCCAGCAGCTCTCGGAGGACAGGGCTCACAGATACGCAGTATTTT
CASSSRRTGLTDTQYF
>-|TRBV19|-|TRBJ1-2
TGTGCCAGTAGGCCAACAAACTATGGCTACACCTTC
CASRPTNYGYTF
>-|TRBV19|TRBD2|TRBJ2-7
TGTGCCAGTAGTATCGGGGGGGCTCACTACGAGCAGTACTTC
CASSIGGAHYEQYF
>-|TRBV9|-|TRBJ2-5
TGTGCCAGCAGCGTACCAGGGGTAGGGACCCAGTACTTC
CASSVPGVGTQYF
>-|TRBV30|-|TRBJ2-3
TGTGCCTGGAGTAAGGGCGGCAAAAGCACAGATACGCAGTATTTT
CAWSKGGKSTDTQYF
>-|TRBV19|TRBD1|TRBJ1-5
TGTGCCACAGCCGGGACAGGGGGCGGTCAGCCCCAGCATTTT
CATAGTGGGQPQHF
>few|TRBV30|-|TRBJ1-5
TGTGCCTATATCGACACCCAGGGGAAGAATCAGCCCCAGCATTTT
CAYIDTQGKNQPQHF
>-|TRBV9|TRBD2|TRBJ2-7
TGTGCCAGCAGCGTAGCCGGGACTAGCGGCCCTTACGAGCAGTACTTC
CASSVAGTSGPYEQYF
>-|TRBV7-9|-|TRBJ1-2
TGTGCCAGCAGCGGCAACAGAGATAACTATGGCTACACCTTC
CASSGNRDNYGYTF
>-|TRBV7-2|-|TRBJ1-1
TGTGCCAGCAGCTTAGCAGCCTATTCCACTGAAGCTTTCTTT
CASSLAAYSTEAFF
>-|TRBV7-8|TRBD2|TRBJ2-2
TGTGCCAGCAGCGAACCTAGCGGGGTGAACACCGGGGAGCTGTTTTTT
CASSEPSGVNTGELFF
>-|TRBV27|-|TRBJ2-1
TGTGCCAGCAGTTTAGGAGGGTATGAGCAGTTCTTC
CASSLGGYEQFF
>-|TRBV5-6|-|TRBJ2-7
TGTGCCAGCAGCATCCGGGACAACATCTACGAGCAGTACTTC
CASSIRDNIYEQYF
>-|TRBV11-2|-|TRBJ2-1
TGTGCCAGCAGCTTACGGCGCGGGGACAATGAGCAGTTCTTC
CASSLRRGDNEQFF
>-|TRBV29-1|-|TRBJ1-2
TGCAGCGTTTTTTCCACTCTCTATGGCTACACCTTC
CSVFSTLYGYTF
>-|TRBV5-6|TRBD2|TRBJ2-5
TGTGCCAGCAGACAAAAAGCGGGGGCCGAAGAGACCCAGTACTTC
CASRQKAGAEETQYF
>-|TRBV7-2|-|TRBJ2-5
TGTGCCAGCAGCTTCCCGGGACCAACACCCCAGTACTTC
CASSFPGPTPQYF
>few|TRBV6-1|-|TRBJ2-7
TGTGCCAGCACCGCCCATGGAGGCGAGCAGTACTTC
CASTAHGGEQYF
>-|TRBV4-2|-|TRBJ2-7
TGTGCCAGCAGTAGCACGGCCTACGAGCAGTACTTC
CASSSTAYEQYF
>-|TRBV7-9|-|TRBJ1-3
TGTGCCAGCAGCTCGGAGGCCAGGGGAGTTGGAAACACCATATATTTT
CASSSEARGVGNTIYF
>-|TRBV25-1|-|TRBJ2-7
TGTGCCAGCAGAAAGTTCTACGAGCAGTACTTC
CASRKFYEQYF
>-|TRBV2|TRBD1|TRBJ1-5
TGTGCCAGCAGTGGGGGACAGGCCAGAAATCAGCCCCAGCATTTT
CASSGGQARNQPQHF